This TCR beta chain was captured in a study of blood T cell repertoires in COVID-19. Study information: Sites in the United States, Italy and Spain provided acute and convalescent COVID-19 samples. From T cells, B-cell-depleted T cells, or PBMCs came the material, which was cDNA or gDNA.

V was shortened by 11 bases and J by 0 bases, with 13 bases between the two germline ends. CDR3 length: 14 residues. The germline V gene encodes CDR1 SNHLY and CDR2 FYNNEI. TCRdb's table, derived via immunoSEQ multiplex PCR, lists solely in-frame clones and lacks some. The sample records about 250,000 clones, 85% to 90% being singletons. Researchers sorted participants into cohorts using their self-reported clinical history. For recovered donors of Cohort 3, there were two negative PCRs, clearance, or symptom resolution. The chain employs TRBV2 and TRBJ2-2; D may be TRBD2 (5 bases). This clonotype was obtained from a man aged 35 to 55 who had recovered from COVID-19. The sample taken for sequencing was PBMCs or T cells enriched from blood (not recorded which). Here the CDR3 reads CAVHRGPNTGELFF. The CDR3 DNA is TGTGCCGTCCACCGAGGGCCGAACACCGGGGAGCTGTTTTTT. The full variable domain, rest sourced from reference TRBV2 and TRBJ2-2, is EPEVTQTPSHQVTQMGQEVILRCVPISNHLYFYWYRQILGQKVEFLVSFYNNEISEKSEIFDDQFSVERPDGSNFTLKIRSTKLEDSAMYFCAVHRGPNTGELFFGEGSRLTVL.